These 19 T cell receptor beta chains were sequenced from one sample in a study of PD-1 blockade in classical Hodgkin lymphoma. Each of the patients experienced relapse following autologous stem cell transplantation, and their brentuximab vedotin exposure differed. Sequencing was performed with immunoSEQ multiplex PCR; in TCRdb, only in-frame clones are kept and a portion is missing. The sample consists of around 91,000 clones, around 81% of them appearing once. Here the sequenced sample was peripheral blood mononuclear cells (PBMCs), taken before the second cycle of nivolumab. The receptor source for this set is a human donor with classical Hodgkin lymphoma.

The rearrangement links TRBV19 to TRBJ2-3; 9 bases match TRBD1. Trimming took 5 bases from V and 4 from J; bases not matched to a gene: 7. The germline V gene has CDR1 LNHDA and CDR2 SQIVND (reference sequence). The CDR3 covers 15 residues. The chain's CDR3 is CASSGGQGWADTQYF. CDR3 nucleotide sequence: TGTGCCAGTAGTGGGGGACAGGGATGGGCAGATACGCAGTATTTT. Looking up the rest from reference TRBV19 and TRBJ2-3 gives the full variable domain: DGGITQSPKYLFRKEGQNVTLSCEQNLNHDAMYWYRQDPGQGLRLIYYSQIVNDFQKGDIAEGYSVSREKKESFPLTVTSAQKNPTAFYLCASSGGQGWADTQYFGPGTRLTVL.

In DNA form, the CDR3 reads TGCGCCAGCAGTGAGTCGGCTGGGCTAGCGGGAGGAACAGATACGCAGTATTTT. This encodes CASSESAGLAGGTDTQYF. This chain links TRBV10-1 with TRBJ2-3, with 11 bases matching TRBD2. The CDR3 spans 18 residues. Germline lookup yields CDR1 WNHNN and CDR2 SYGVQD (reference sequence). Unmatched junction bases numbered 8, after V lost 0 bases and J lost 3 bases.

This clone was counted once. V is TRBV7-3 and J is TRBJ2-5, with D tentatively TRBD1 (5 bases). The ends were cut back, 5 bases at V and 0 bases at J, with 7 bases in the middle. The CDR3 covers 13 residues. Germline loops: CDR1 SGHTA, CDR2 FQGTGA. The CDR3 DNA is TGTGCCAGCAGCCAGGGTCACCAAGAGACCCAGTACTTC. It specifies CASSQGHQETQYF.

This sequence joins TRBV4-2 and TRBJ2-1, with a tentative D call TRBD2 (6 bases). This CDR3 contains 15 residues. CDR1 LGHNA and CDR2 YNFKEQ come from the germline V gene. Trimming took off 2 bases at V and 9 bases at J, with 17 bases between the two ends. The chain's CDR3 is CASSQTGTRSTEQFF. CDR3 nucleotides: TGTGCCAGCAGCCAAACCGGGACTCGCTCCACTGAGCAGTTCTTC.

The chain has TRBV5-6 and TRBJ1-5; D is unresolved. Germline lookup yields CDR1 SGHDT and CDR2 YYEEEE. The V end lost 3 bases, the J end lost 7 bases, and 8 bases lay between the germline ends. This CDR3 region has 12 residues. The CDR3 here is CASSSGRQPQHF. CDR3 nucleotide sequence: TGTGCCAGCAGCTCCGGACGGCAGCCCCAGCATTTT.

V is TRBV5-1 and J is TRBJ2-5; 8 nucleotides agree with TRBD2. J lost 5 bases, V lost 4 bases, and 7 bases had no gene match. The CDR3 length is 14 residues. In germline, CDR1 is SGHRS, CDR2 YFSETQ. The CDR3 loop reads CASSEQTSEETQYF. The CDR3 nucleotides read TGCGCCAGCAGCGAACAGACTAGCGAGGAGACCCAGTACTTC.

This chain connects TRBV30 to TRBJ1-1; TRBD1 matches 7 bases. V trimming: 2 bases; J trimming: 7 bases; junction bases outside the gene matches: 4. CDR3 size: 12 residues. CDR1 and CDR2 from the germline V gene are GTSNPN and SVGIG (reference sequence). CDR3 in amino acids: CAWSRGLGEAFF. The CDR3 DNA sequence: TGTGCCTGGAGTAGGGGGCTAGGTGAAGCTTTCTTT.

This clone was seen a single time. This sequence joins TRBV28 and TRBJ2-7, with 12 bases matching TRBD2. The CDR3 has 15 residues. Looked up from germline, CDR1 is MDHEN and CDR2 is SYDVKM. Trimming at V came to 4 bases and at J to 3 bases, leaving 4 bases not matched to a gene. The CDR3 bases are TGTGCCAGCAGTTCACTAGCGGGGGGCTTCTACGAGCAGTACTTC. Translation: CASSSLAGGFYEQYF.

This sequence joins TRBV27 and TRBJ2-1, with TRBD2 identical over 7 bases. CDR3 length equals 12 residues. Germline assignment: CDR1 MNHEY and CDR2 SMNVEV (reference sequence). J lost 9 bases, V lost 4 bases, and 3 bases had no gene match. The CDR3 DNA sequence: TGTGCCAGCAGTTCGGGGGGAGCTGAGCAGTTCTTC. It codes for CASSSGGAEQFF.

Notes on this clone: This sample also contains other DNA sequences that code for the same CDR3. The rearrangement uses TRBV4-3 and TRBJ2-1; 7 nucleotides match TRBD1. J was trimmed by 3 bases and V by 1 base; bases with no gene match: 6. CDR1 is LGHNA, CDR2 YSLEER, per germline. The CDR3 contains 16 residues. Written as DNA, the CDR3 is TGCGCCAGCAGCCAAGCCAGGGGGTTACTCTACAATGAGCAGTTCTTC. Translating it yields CASSQARGLLYNEQFF.

The V gene is TRBV6-1, the J gene TRBJ2-3; 7 bases are shared with TRBD1. Trimming took 7 bases from V and 2 from J; bases not matched to a gene: 3. Germline CDR1 and CDR2: MNHNS and SASEGT. This CDR3 comprises 13 residues. CDR3 DNA: TGTGCCAGCAACCAGGGGGACACAGATACGCAGTATTTT. It translates to CASNQGDTDTQYF.

The V gene is TRBV30, the J gene TRBJ2-5; D remains unclear. The CDR3 covers 13 residues. Trimming shortened V by 0 bases and J by 2 bases, and 7 bases separated the two germline ends. Germline assignment: CDR1 GTSNPN and CDR2 SVGIG (reference sequence). CDR3 protein: CAWSVGIQETQYF. The CDR3 nucleotides are TGTGCCTGGAGTGTGGGAATACAAGAGACCCAGTACTTC.

The V call is TRBV7-6, the J call TRBJ2-2, with TRBD2 matching over 14 bases. The CDR3 is 16 residues long. V trimming: 5 bases; J trimming: 7 bases; junction bases outside the gene matches: 6. Germline assignment: CDR1 SGHVS and CDR2 FNYEAQ. CDR3: CASSLRLAGGIGELFF. In DNA, the CDR3 is TGTGCCAGCAGCCTGAGACTAGCGGGAGGGATCGGGGAGCTGTTTTTT.

This rearrangement joins TRBV12-5 to TRBJ2-3; the match to TRBD2 covers 11 bases. The germline gives CDR1 LGHNT, CDR2 FRNRAP. This CDR3 has 18 residues. The ends lost 1 base at V and 2 bases at J; junction bases unmatched: 8. This CDR3 reads CASGLAPGTSGYTDTQYF. In DNA, the CDR3 is TGTGCTAGTGGTTTGGCACCCGGGACTAGCGGATACACAGATACGCAGTATTTT.

The rearrangement uses TRBV4-2 and TRBJ1-4; 8 bases are shared with TRBD1. This CDR3 spans 15 amino acids. Germline V gene sequence: CDR1 LGHNA, CDR2 YNFKEQ. V shed 2 bases, J shed 7 bases, and the junction held 6 bases outside the gene matches. The CDR3 DNA is TGTGCCAGCAGCCAATTGGGACAGGTTGGTGAAAAACTGTTTTTT. Encoded protein: CASSQLGQVGEKLFF.

The rearrangement joins TRBV29-1 to TRBJ2-5; D gene ambiguous. V was shortened by 4 bases and J by 2 bases, with 8 bases between the two germline ends. The CDR3 has 12 residues. Germline V CDR1 and CDR2: SQVTM, ANQGSEA. CDR3 nucleotides: TGCAGCGTTGGACACGGACAAGAGACCCAGTACTTC. This translates into CSVGHGQETQYF.

The rearrangement joins TRBV6-5 to TRBJ1-1; D might be TRBD1 (5 bases). Trimming cost V 0 bases and J 1 base, with 9 bases left between them. The CDR3 is 15 residues long. Germline lookup yields CDR1 MNHEY and CDR2 SVGAGI. The CDR3 reads CASSYSGTENTEAFF. CDR3 sequence (DNA): TGTGCCAGCAGTTACTCGGGGACTGAGAACACTGAAGCTTTCTTT.

The gene calls are TRBV6-1 and TRBJ2-7; 7 bases align to TRBD2. The germline V gene has CDR1 MNHNS and CDR2 SASEGT. With V trimmed by 3 bases and J by 6 bases, 2 bases remained unmatched. This CDR3 region has 12 residues. The CDR3 loop is CASSEGGGEQYF. CDR3 in DNA: TGTGCCAGCAGTGAGGGGGGGGGCGAGCAGTACTTC.

The chain carries TRBV6-5 and TRBJ2-7; D possibly corresponds to TRBD1 (6 bases). Deletions cut 5 bases from V and 5 bases from J, with 16 bases between. Per the germline V gene, CDR1 is MNHEY and CDR2 is SVGAGI. The CDR3 runs 14 residues. The CDR3 DNA is TGTGCCAGCAGTGGGGACACCCTCAGGGACGAGCAGTACTTC. Translation: CASSGDTLRDEQYF.